This entry is about one TCR beta chain. These data belong to a study of blood T cell repertoires in COVID-19. Study-wide context: Sample material is recorded as cDNA or gDNA derived from T cells, B-cell-depleted T cells, or PBMCs.

Original processing methods: Reference gene primer amplification in the assay estimated nucleated cell counts. Sequencing was performed with immunoSEQ multiplex PCR; in TCRdb, only in-frame clones are kept and a portion is missing. V, J and clone size are taken as reported in that table, and D and trimming were inferred from the DNA itself. The table has 220,000 or so clones, more than 75% seen once; the top ten hold roughly 8.2%. The CDR3 covers 16 residues. Germline loops: CDR1 MGHDK, CDR2 SYGVNS. V lost 1 base and J lost 16; bases outside the gene matches: 12. Followed longitudinally, the Seattle patients had been enrolled during active infection.

The sample comprised peripheral blood. The receptor comes from a woman aged 80 or older with COVID-19, enrolled during active disease. V gene TRBV25-1 combines with J gene TRBJ1-6; 11 bases fit TRBD1. The CDR3 DNA reads TGTGCCAGCAGTGAATGGGGCCCTATCGGGACAGGGGGTCTCCACTTT. This encodes CASSEWGPIGTGGLHF. The variable domain in full, completed from reference TRBV25-1 and TRBJ1-6, reads EADIYQTPRYLVIGTGKKITLECSQTMGHDKMYWYQQDPGMELHLIHYSYGVNSTEKGDLSSESTVSRIRTEHFPLTLESARPSHTSQYLCASSEWGPIGTGGLHFGNGTRLTVT.